This T cell receptor beta chain was identified in a study of cytomegalovirus exposure and HLA in healthy donors. The wider study: Membership in the Caucasian-associated ancestry cluster was found for 81% of roughly 400 genotyped donors.

After removal of 8 bases from V and 4 bases from J, the junction contained 14 bases not matched to a gene. Germline V lookup: CDR1 MDHEN, CDR2 SYDVKM. CDR3 length equals 16 residues. Primers included in the PCR were 60 Vbeta and 13 Jbeta primers. The table came from immunoSEQ multiplex PCR; TCRdb's copy has only in-frame clones and leaves some out. This table has 220,000 or so clones, roughly 80% appearing once. This TCR came from a male donor in good health and CMV-seronegative. The rearrangement uses TRBV28 and TRBJ2-7; 10 bases line up with TRBD2. Material: PBMCs. CDR3 sequence: CASPPPGASGRYEQYF. The CDR3 coding sequence is TGTGCCAGCCCTCCCCCGGGGGCTAGCGGGAGATACGAGCAGTACTTC.